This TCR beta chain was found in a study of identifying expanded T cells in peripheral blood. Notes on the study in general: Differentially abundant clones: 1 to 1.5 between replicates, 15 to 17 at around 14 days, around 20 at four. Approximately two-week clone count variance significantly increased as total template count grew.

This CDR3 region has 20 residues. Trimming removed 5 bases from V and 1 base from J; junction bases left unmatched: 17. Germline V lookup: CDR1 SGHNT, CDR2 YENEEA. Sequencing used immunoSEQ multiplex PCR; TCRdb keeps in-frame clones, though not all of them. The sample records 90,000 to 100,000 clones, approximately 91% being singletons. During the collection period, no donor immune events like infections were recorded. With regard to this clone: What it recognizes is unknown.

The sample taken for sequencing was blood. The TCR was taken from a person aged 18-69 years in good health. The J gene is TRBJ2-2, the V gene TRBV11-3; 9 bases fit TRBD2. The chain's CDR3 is CASSTHRALAGKGNTGELFF. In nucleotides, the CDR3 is TGTGCCAGCAGCACCCACAGGGCTCTAGCGGGGAAGGGGAACACCGGGGAGCTGTTTTTT.